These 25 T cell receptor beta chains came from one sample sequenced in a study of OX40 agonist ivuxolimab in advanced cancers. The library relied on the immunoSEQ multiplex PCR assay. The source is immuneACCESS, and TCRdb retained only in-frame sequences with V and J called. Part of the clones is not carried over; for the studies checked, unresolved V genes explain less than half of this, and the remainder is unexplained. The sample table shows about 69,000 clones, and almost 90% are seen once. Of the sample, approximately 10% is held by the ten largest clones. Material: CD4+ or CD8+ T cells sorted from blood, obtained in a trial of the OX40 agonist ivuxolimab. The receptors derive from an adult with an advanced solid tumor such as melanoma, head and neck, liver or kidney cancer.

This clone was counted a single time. CDR3 in DNA: TGTGCCAGCAGGACCCCGGAGGGGCGCACAGATACGCAGTATTTT. The encoded protein is CASRTPEGRTDTQYF. The rearrangement links TRBV7-9 to TRBJ2-3; TRBD2 might be the D (6 bases). CDR3 length equals 15 residues. V dropped 6 bases and J dropped 1 base, with 14 bases sitting between them. The V gene's germline CDR1 is SEHNR and CDR2 FQNEAQ (reference sequence).

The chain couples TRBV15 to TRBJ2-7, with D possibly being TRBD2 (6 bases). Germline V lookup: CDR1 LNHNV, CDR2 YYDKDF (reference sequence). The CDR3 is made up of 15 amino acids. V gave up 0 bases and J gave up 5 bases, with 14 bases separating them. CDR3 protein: CATSRDLAALDEQYF. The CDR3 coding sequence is TGTGCCACCAGCAGAGATTTAGCGGCCCTGGACGAGCAGTACTTC.

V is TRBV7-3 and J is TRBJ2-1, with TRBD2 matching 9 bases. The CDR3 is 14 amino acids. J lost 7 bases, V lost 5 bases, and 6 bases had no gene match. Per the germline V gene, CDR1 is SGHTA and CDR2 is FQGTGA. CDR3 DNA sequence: TGTGCCAGCAGCCCCCAAAGCGGGAGGAATGAGCAGTTCTTC. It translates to CASSPQSGRNEQFF.

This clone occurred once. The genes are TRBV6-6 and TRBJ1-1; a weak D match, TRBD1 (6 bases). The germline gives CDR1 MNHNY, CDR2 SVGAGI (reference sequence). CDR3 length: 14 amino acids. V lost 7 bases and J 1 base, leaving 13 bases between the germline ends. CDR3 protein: CASTFGQSNTEAFF. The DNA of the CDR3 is TGTGCCAGCACTTTCGGACAGTCGAACACTGAAGCTTTCTTT.

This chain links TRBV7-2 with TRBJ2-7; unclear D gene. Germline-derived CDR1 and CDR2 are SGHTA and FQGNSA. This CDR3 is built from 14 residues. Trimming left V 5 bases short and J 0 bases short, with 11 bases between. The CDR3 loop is CASSPPPVSYEQYF. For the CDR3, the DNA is TGTGCCAGCAGCCCACCCCCCGTCTCCTACGAGCAGTACTTC.

The CDR3 DNA reads as TGTGCCAGCAGTTACTCGCAGGGGCCCTATGGCTACACCTTC. It encodes CASSYSQGPYGYTF. The chain links TRBV6-5 to TRBJ1-2; D possibly corresponds to TRBD1 (6 bases). Trimming shortened V by 0 bases and J by 4 bases, and 9 bases separated the two germline ends. CDR1 and CDR2 (germline): MNHEY, SVGAGI. CDR3 length equals 14 residues.

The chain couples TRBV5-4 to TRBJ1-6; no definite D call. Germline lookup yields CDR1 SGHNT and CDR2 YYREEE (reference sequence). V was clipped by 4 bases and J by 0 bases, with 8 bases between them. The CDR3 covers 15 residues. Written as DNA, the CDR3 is TGTGCCAGCAGCAAACAGAGCTCCTATAATTCACCCCTCCACTTT. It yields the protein CASSKQSSYNSPLHF.

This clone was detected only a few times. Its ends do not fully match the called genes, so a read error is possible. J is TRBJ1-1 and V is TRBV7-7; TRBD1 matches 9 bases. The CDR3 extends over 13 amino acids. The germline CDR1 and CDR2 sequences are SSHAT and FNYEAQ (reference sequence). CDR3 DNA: TGTGCTAGCAGCTCCGACAGGGGGACTGAAGCTTTCTTT. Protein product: CASSSDRGTEAFF.

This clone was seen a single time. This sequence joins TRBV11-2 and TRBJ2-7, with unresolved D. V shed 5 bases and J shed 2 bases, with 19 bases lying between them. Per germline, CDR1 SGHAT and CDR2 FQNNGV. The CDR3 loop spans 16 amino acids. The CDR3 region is CASSQSGWRPTYEQYF. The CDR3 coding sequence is TGTGCCAGCAGCCAGAGTGGGTGGCGGCCAACCTACGAGCAGTACTTC.

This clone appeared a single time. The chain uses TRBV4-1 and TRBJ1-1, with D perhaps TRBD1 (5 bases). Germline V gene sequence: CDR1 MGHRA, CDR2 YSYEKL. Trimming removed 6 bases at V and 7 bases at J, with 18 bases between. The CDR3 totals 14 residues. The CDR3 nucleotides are TGCGCCAGCAGACCCGTTTTGAAGGGACTTGAAGCTTTCTTT. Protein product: CASRPVLKGLEAFF.

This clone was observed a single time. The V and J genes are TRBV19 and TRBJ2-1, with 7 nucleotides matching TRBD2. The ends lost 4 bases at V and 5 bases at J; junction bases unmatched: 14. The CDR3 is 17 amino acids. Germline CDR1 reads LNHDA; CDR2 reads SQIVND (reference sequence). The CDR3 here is CASSTRDPGLSNNEQFF. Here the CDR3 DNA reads TGTGCCAGTAGTACCAGGGATCCGGGACTATCGAACAATGAGCAGTTCTTC.

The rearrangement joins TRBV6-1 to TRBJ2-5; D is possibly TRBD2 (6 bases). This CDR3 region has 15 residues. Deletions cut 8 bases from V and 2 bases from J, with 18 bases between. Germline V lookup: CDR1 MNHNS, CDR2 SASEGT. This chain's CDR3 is CASARDPTSQETQYF. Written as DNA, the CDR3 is TGTGCCAGCGCAAGAGACCCGACTAGTCAAGAGACCCAGTACTTC.

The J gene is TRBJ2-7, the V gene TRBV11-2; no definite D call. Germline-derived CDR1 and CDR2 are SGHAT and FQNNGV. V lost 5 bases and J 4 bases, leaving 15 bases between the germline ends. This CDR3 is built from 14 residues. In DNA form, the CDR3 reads TGTGCCAGCAGCCCCGATTTTGCGAGGTACGAGCAGTACTTC. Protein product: CASSPDFARYEQYF.

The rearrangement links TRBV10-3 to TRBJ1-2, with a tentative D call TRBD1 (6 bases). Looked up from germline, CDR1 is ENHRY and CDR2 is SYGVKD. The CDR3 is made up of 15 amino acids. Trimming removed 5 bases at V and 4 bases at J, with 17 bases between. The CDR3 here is CAISYRELMSYGYTF. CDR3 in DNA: TGTGCCATCAGTTACAGGGAATTGATGAGCTATGGCTACACCTTC.

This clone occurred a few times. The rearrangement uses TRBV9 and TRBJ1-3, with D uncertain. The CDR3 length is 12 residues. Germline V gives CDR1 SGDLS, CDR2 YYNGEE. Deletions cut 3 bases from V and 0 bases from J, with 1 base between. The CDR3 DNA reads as TGTGCCAGCAGCGGCTCTGGAAACACCATATATTTT. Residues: CASSGSGNTIYF.

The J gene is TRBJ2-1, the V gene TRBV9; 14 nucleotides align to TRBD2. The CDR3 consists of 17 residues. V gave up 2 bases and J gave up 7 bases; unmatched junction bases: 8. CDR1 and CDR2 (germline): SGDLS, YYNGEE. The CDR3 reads CASSVGSGTSGSNEQFF. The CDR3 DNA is TGTGCCAGCAGCGTGGGATCCGGGACTAGCGGGAGTAATGAGCAGTTCTTC.

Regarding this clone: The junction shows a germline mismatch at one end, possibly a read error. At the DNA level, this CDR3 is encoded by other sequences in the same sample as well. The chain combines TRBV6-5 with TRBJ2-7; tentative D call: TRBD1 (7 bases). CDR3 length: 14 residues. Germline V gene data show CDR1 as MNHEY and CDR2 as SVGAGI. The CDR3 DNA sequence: TGTGCCAGCAGTAAGCGACAGGGAGGCCACGAGCAGTACTTT. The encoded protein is CASSKRQGGHEQYF.

This CDR3 reads CASSDRKRQGARGTEAFF. The DNA for the CDR3 is TGTGCCAGCAGTGATCGCAAGAGACAGGGGGCGCGGGGGACTGAAGCTTTCTTT. The J gene is TRBJ1-1, the V gene TRBV28; 10 nucleotides agree with TRBD1. The CDR3 is made up of 18 amino acids. Unmatched junction bases numbered 17, after V lost 5 bases and J lost 5 bases. CDR1 MDHEN and CDR2 SYDVKM come from the germline V gene.

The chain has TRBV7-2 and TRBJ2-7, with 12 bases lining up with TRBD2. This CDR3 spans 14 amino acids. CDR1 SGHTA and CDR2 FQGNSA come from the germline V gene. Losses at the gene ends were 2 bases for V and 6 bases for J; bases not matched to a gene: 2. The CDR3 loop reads CASSLRLAGAEQYF. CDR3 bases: TGTGCCAGCAGCTTACGACTAGCGGGGGCCGAGCAGTACTTC.

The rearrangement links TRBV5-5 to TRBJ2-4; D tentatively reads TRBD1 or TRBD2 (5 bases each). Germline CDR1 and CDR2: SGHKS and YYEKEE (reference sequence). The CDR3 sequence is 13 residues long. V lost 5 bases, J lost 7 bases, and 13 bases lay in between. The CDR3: CASSSGTRNIQYF. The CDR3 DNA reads TGTGCCAGCAGTTCCGGGACGAGGAACATTCAGTACTTC. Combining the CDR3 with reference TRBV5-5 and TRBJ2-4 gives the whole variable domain DAGVTQSPTHLIKTRGQQVTLRCSPISGHKSVSWYQQVLGQGPQFIFQYYEKEERGRGNFPDRFSARQFPNYSSELNVNALLLGDSALYLCASSSGTRNIQYFGAGTRLSVL.

CDR3 sequence: CATSAPGEGVLGYTF. CDR3 nucleotides: TGTGCCACCAGCGCCCCCGGAGAGGGGGTTTTAGGCTACACCTTC. The chain combines TRBV15 with TRBJ1-2; perhaps TRBD1 as D (6 bases). Germline loops: CDR1 LNHNV, CDR2 YYDKDF (reference sequence). Trimming removed 5 bases at V and 8 bases at J, with 21 bases between. The length of the CDR3 is 15 residues.

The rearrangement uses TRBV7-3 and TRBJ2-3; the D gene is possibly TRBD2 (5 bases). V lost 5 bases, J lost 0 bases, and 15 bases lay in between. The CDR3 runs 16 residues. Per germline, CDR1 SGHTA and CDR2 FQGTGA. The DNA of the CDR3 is TGTGCCAGCAGCCTAGGGAGTCAGAGAAGCACAGATACGCAGTATTTT. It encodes CASSLGSQRSTDTQYF. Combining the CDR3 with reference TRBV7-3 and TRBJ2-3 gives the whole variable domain GAGVSQTPSNKVTEKGKYVELRCDPISGHTALYWYRQSLGQGPEFLIYFQGTGAADDSGLPNDRFFAVRPEGSVSTLKIQRTERGDSAVYLCASSLGSQRSTDTQYFGPGTRLTVL.

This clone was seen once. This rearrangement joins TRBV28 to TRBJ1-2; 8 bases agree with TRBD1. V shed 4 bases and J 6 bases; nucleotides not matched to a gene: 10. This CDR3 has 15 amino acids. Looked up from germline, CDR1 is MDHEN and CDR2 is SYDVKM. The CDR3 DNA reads TGTGCCAGCAGTTCTGCGGACAGGGTACTAAATGGCTACACCTTC. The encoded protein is CASSSADRVLNGYTF.

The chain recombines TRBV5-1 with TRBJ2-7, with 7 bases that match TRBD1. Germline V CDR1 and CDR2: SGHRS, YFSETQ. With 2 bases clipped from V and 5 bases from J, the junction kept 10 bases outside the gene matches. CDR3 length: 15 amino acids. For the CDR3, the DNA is TGCGCCAGCAGCTTTACGACAGGGCGAGACGACGAGCAGTACTTC. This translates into CASSFTTGRDDEQYF.

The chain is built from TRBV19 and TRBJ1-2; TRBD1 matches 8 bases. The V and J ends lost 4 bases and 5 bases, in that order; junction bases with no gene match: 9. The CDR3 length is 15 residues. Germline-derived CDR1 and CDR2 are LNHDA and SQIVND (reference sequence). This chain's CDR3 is CASSTGQGTLYGYTF. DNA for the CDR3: TGTGCCAGTAGTACCGGACAGGGAACGTTATATGGCTACACCTTC.